This record looks at one TCR beta chain sequence and its context. Its antigen is currently unknown. This sample is part of a study of circulating and synovial CD4+ cells in juvenile arthritis. Study-level results: Compared with bulk blood, circulating pathogenic-like lymphocytes shared substantially more CDR3 sequences with synovial T cells. Vbeta family usage analysis did not detect the pathogenic-like versus bulk difference. Measured synovium overlap likely understates the true shared repertoire.

Clones were read by immunoSEQ multiplex PCR, and TCRdb kept only the in-frame ones, dropping some. The table records fewer than 40,000 clones, roughly 95% of them present only once. After removal of 3 bases from V and 4 bases from J, the junction contained 8 bases not matched to a gene. The CDR3 is made up of 15 amino acids. Germline V gene lookup returns CDR1 LNHNV and CDR2 YYDKDF (reference sequence). This clonotype was obtained from a human donor with juvenile idiopathic arthritis. This chain uses TRBV15 with TRBJ1-2, with 7 positions matching TRBD1. The sample was CD4+ T cells from blood. CDR3 bases: TGTGCCACCAGCAGCGCCGGGACAGCTTTCTATGGCTACACCTTC. The encoded protein is CATSSAGTAFYGYTF. The complete variable domain, with remaining parts taken from reference TRBV15 and TRBJ1-2, reads DAMVIQNPRYQVTQFGKPVTLSCSQTLNHNVMYWYQQKSSQAPKLLFHYYDKDFNNEADTPDNFQSRRPNTSFCFLDIRSPGLGDTAMYLCATSSAGTAFYGYTFGSGTRLTVV.